Each of the 28 T cell receptor beta chains below was sequenced from the same sample in a study of response to subunit inactivated influenza vaccine. TCRdb called the RT-PCR reads again in MiXCR, with one record for every CDR3 protein. The sample records more than 450,000 distinct CDR3 sequences, about 10% being singletons. The sample in question was PBMCs from blood, obtained on the day of vaccination. These receptors originate from a man aged 45-65 years who received an inactivated influenza vaccine.

The J gene is TRBJ1-2, the V gene TRBV7-9; D gene unclear. V gave up 2 bases and J gave up 3 bases, with 10 bases separating them. The germline V gene has CDR1 SEHNR and CDR2 FQNEAQ (reference sequence). CDR3 length equals 14 residues. DNA of the CDR3: TGTGCCAGCAGCTTAATGGACGGCTACTATGGCTACACCTTC. This translates into CASSLMDGYYGYTF.

The V gene is TRBV2, the J gene TRBJ2-6; D might be TRBD2 (7 bases). CDR3 length equals 17 residues. Trimming stripped 5 bases from V and 3 bases from J, with 17 bases between. Looked up from germline, CDR1 is SNHLY and CDR2 is FYNNEI. The CDR3 sequence: CASSKGGNSIGANVLTF. The CDR3 coding sequence is TGTGCCAGCAGTAAGGGGGGGAACTCTATTGGGGCCAACGTCCTGACTTTC.

This clonotype has only a few counts. V and J are TRBV12-3 or TRBV12-4 and TRBJ1-6; D might be TRBD1 (5 bases). The CDR3 spans 17 residues. V shed 3 bases and J shed 2 bases, with 14 bases lying between them. CDR3 in DNA: TGTGCCAGCAGTTTGGGAAGTACAGGCCCCTATAATTCACCCCTCCACTTT. Protein sequence: CASSLGSTGPYNSPLHF.

This clonotype was recorded a few times. This sequence joins TRBV4-3 and TRBJ2-7, with no clear D. Trimming stripped 0 bases from V and 2 bases from J, with 11 bases between. This CDR3 comprises 15 residues. In germline, CDR1 is LGHNA, CDR2 YSLEER. CDR3 coding DNA: TGCGCCAGCAGCCAAGACTATCTTGGGACCTACGAGCAGTACTTC. This codes for CASSQDYLGTYEQYF.

A few counts support this clonotype. The chain couples TRBV10-3 to TRBJ2-7, with 7 bases aligning to TRBD1. This CDR3 contains 14 residues. Germline-derived CDR1 and CDR2 are ENHRY and SYGVKD. V lost 4 bases and J lost 3; bases outside the gene matches: 6. The CDR3 protein is CAISAPGQSYEQYF. CDR3 bases: TGTGCCATCAGTGCTCCGGGACAGAGCTACGAGCAGTACTTC.

This clonotype was seen more than once but under ten times. The chain uses TRBV20-1 and TRBJ1-2, with D perhaps TRBD1 (5 bases). Germline V lookup: CDR1 DFQATT, CDR2 SNEGSKA (reference sequence). This CDR3 region has 15 residues. Trimming stripped 3 bases from V and 5 bases from J, with 19 bases between. DNA for the CDR3: TGCAGTGCTAGTAGAGGGGAAGTTGGGGTTTATGGCTACACCTTC. Encoded protein: CSASRGEVGVYGYTF.

This clonotype showed up many times. This chain joins TRBV20-1 and TRBJ2-1; 11 nucleotides align to TRBD2. The germline V gene encodes CDR1 DFQATT and CDR2 SNEGSKA (reference sequence). The CDR3 is 16 amino acids. With V trimmed by 4 bases and J by 7 bases, 12 bases remained unmatched. DNA of the CDR3: TGCAGTGCTACAGGCTTACTAGCGGGAGTGCGAAATGAGCAGTTCTTC. Amino acid sequence: CSATGLLAGVRNEQFF.

This clonotype has just a few counts. The gene calls are TRBV3-1 and TRBJ2-7; D gene unclear. The CDR3 totals 14 residues. The V and J ends lost 1 base and 0 bases respectively, with 7 bases between them. Germline V lookup: CDR1 LGHDT, CDR2 YNNKEL (reference sequence). For the CDR3, the DNA is TGTGCCAGCAGCCAAGGAGCCACCTCCTACGAGCAGTACTTC. Translation: CASSQGATSYEQYF.

This clonotype was detected ten times or more. V gene TRBV20-1 combines with J gene TRBJ2-4; perhaps TRBD1 as D (6 bases). The CDR3 consists of 12 residues. Germline V CDR1 and CDR2: DFQATT, SNEGSKA (reference sequence). V shed 3 bases and J shed 11 bases, with 14 bases lying between them. The CDR3 sequence: CSASGGRLLQYF. The DNA for the CDR3 is TGCAGTGCTAGTGGGGGCAGGCTCCTTCAGTACTTC.

This clonotype appeared a few times. The V and J genes are TRBV7-9 and TRBJ2-1; 10 bases agree with TRBD2. The V and J ends lost 5 bases and 6 bases, in that order; junction bases with no gene match: 10. The CDR3 has 16 amino acids. Per germline, CDR1 SEHNR and CDR2 FQNEAQ (reference sequence). The CDR3 protein is CASSSLPGLASNEQFF. CDR3 nucleotides: TGTGCCAGCAGCAGCTTACCGGGACTAGCGAGCAATGAGCAGTTCTTC.

This clonotype appeared a few times. The chain combines TRBV3-1 with TRBJ2-3; 12 bases align to TRBD2. CDR1 is LGHDT, CDR2 YNNKEL, per germline (reference sequence). Trimming at V came to 1 base and at J to 3 bases, leaving 20 bases not matched to a gene. The CDR3 is 22 amino acids. The CDR3 here is CASSQVTPRSSGRAEETDTQYF. The CDR3 DNA is TGTGCCAGCAGCCAAGTCACCCCACGTTCTAGCGGGAGGGCCGAGGAAACAGATACGCAGTATTTT.

The chain recombines TRBV6-1 with TRBJ2-7, with D perhaps TRBD2 (5 bases). This CDR3 spans 13 amino acids. Germline CDR1 and CDR2: MNHNS and SASEGT. V lost 2 bases, J lost 5 bases, and 10 bases lay in between. The CDR3 protein is CASSELGDNEQYF. CDR3 DNA sequence: TGTGCCAGCAGTGAACTGGGAGACAACGAGCAGTACTTC.

The chain has TRBV7-2 and TRBJ2-2; D unclear. V shed 1 base and J shed 0 bases, with 6 bases lying between them. There are 15 residues in the CDR3. CDR1 is SGHTA and CDR2 is FQGNSA in the germline V gene. The CDR3 nucleotides read TGTGCCAGCAGCTTAGTCCGTACGAACACCGGGGAGCTGTTTTTT. As protein: CASSLVRTNTGELFF.

This clonotype was counted only a few times. J is TRBJ2-5 and V is TRBV6-1; D gene uncertain. The CDR3 consists of 14 residues. Germline V CDR1 and CDR2: MNHNS, SASEGT. V was clipped by 5 bases and J by 5 bases, with 15 bases between them. DNA of the CDR3: TGTGCCAGCAGTCGGACCCAAGGTCGGGAGACCCAGTACTTC. Translated: CASSRTQGRETQYF.

In its sample, this clonotype was seen a few times. Here the CDR3 reads CASSFRVRETQYF. In nucleotides, the CDR3 is TGTGCCAGCAGTTTCCGGGTCCGGGAGACCCAGTACTTC. This chain uses TRBV12-3 or TRBV12-4 with TRBJ2-5; unclear D gene. This CDR3 has 13 residues. The V gene lost 3 bases and the J gene lost 5 bases, with 10 bases spanning the gap.

This clonotype has just a few counts. This chain connects TRBV28 to TRBJ2-3; a weak D match, TRBD1 (6 bases). Trimming stripped 3 bases from V and 4 bases from J, with 11 bases between. CDR3 length: 14 amino acids. The germline CDR1 and CDR2 sequences are MDHEN and SYDVKM. CDR3 coding DNA: TGTGCCAGCAGTTTTCTACAGGGACCAGATACGCAGTATTTT. Its translation: CASSFLQGPDTQYF.

A remark on this clonotype: At one boundary the junction diverges from the germline segment, which might be a read error. The chain has TRBV7-2 and TRBJ2-5; D possibly corresponds to TRBD1 (6 bases). The CDR3 is 14 residues long. The germline V gene encodes CDR1 SGHTA and CDR2 FQGNSA. CDR3 protein: CVSSSTGFVETQYF. The CDR3 coding sequence is TGTGTCAGCAGCTCCACAGGGTTTGTAGAGACCCAGTACTTC.

This clonotype was seen more than once but under ten times. The chain couples TRBV3-1 to TRBJ2-7; D not certain. Germline loops: CDR1 LGHDT, CDR2 YNNKEL (reference sequence). The CDR3 sequence is 15 residues long. The V and J ends lost 1 base and 3 bases respectively, with 13 bases between them. The CDR3 DNA is TGTGCCAGCAGCCAAGGATGGAGTGGGGACTACGAGCAGTACTTC. This gives the protein CASSQGWSGDYEQYF.

This clonotype has only a few counts. This sequence joins TRBV4-3 and TRBJ1-6; 8 bases match TRBD1. Trimming took 2 bases from V and 11 from J; bases not matched to a gene: 17. The CDR3 contains 18 residues. In germline, CDR1 is LGHNA, CDR2 YSLEER. The CDR3 DNA sequence: TGCGCCAGCAGCCAATTTGGGACAGGCTCATATGGGGCAGCACCCCTCCACTTT. Its translation: CASSQFGTGSYGAAPLHF.

This chain joins TRBV15 and TRBJ2-7; D may be TRBD1 or TRBD2 (6 bases each). Germline CDR1 LNHNV, CDR2 YYDKDF (reference sequence). CDR3 length: 14 amino acids. V lost 1 base, J lost 4 bases, and 11 bases lay in between. CDR3 residues: CATSRVGGGYEQYF. CDR3 in DNA: TGTGCCACCAGCAGAGTCGGGGGCGGTTACGAGCAGTACTTC.

The chain combines TRBV11-2 with TRBJ1-1; D unresolved. The ends were cut back, 4 bases at V and 4 bases at J, with 10 bases in the middle. This CDR3 is built from 13 residues. Germline V CDR1 and CDR2: SGHAT, FQNNGV. The CDR3 nucleotides read TGTGCCAGCAGCTCCAGGACGCCCACTGAAGCTTTCTTT. This codes for CASSSRTPTEAFF. Looking up the rest from reference TRBV11-2 and TRBJ1-1 gives the full variable domain: EAGVAQSPRYKIIEKRQSVAFWCNPISGHATLYWYQQILGQGPKLLIQFQNNGVVDDSQLPKDRFSAERLKGVDSTLKIQPAKLEDSAVYLCASSSRTPTEAFFGQGTRLTVV.

The chain couples TRBV20-1 to TRBJ1-5; the match to TRBD1 covers 7 bases. With 5 bases clipped from V and 9 bases from J, the junction kept 10 bases outside the gene matches. Germline loops: CDR1 DFQATT, CDR2 SNEGSKA (reference sequence). CDR3 length: 13 amino acids. In nucleotides, the CDR3 is TGCAGTGCTCACAGCACTTCAGGGGGGCCCCAGCATTTT. Encoded protein: CSAHSTSGGPQHF.

The chain has TRBV28 and TRBJ1-2; TRBD1 is a possible D gene (6 bases). This CDR3 contains 13 residues. The germline gives CDR1 MDHEN, CDR2 SYDVKM. With 3 bases removed from V and 8 bases from J, the gap between germline ends came to 13 bases. The CDR3 loop reads CASSFSDSFGYTF. CDR3 nucleotides: TGTGCCAGCAGTTTCTCGGACAGCTTCGGCTACACCTTC.

This clonotype was seen a few times. In DNA, the CDR3 is TGCAGTGCCCTTAGGGTCGGGACTAGACCCACAGATACGCAGTATTTT. Encoded protein: CSALRVGTRPTDTQYF. The J gene is TRBJ2-3, the V gene TRBV20-1, with 8 bases matching TRBD2. Germline loops: CDR1 DFQATT, CDR2 SNEGSKA (reference sequence). V was clipped by 6 bases and J by 2 bases; unmatched bases: 13. CDR3 length equals 16 residues.

This clonotype has only a few counts. V gene TRBV7-8 combines with J gene TRBJ2-3, with D possibly matching TRBD1 (5 bases). CDR3 length: 17 residues. CDR1 is SGHVS and CDR2 is FQNEAQ in the germline V gene. Deletions cut 5 bases from V and 0 bases from J, with 18 bases between. In DNA form, the CDR3 reads TGTGCCAGCAGCCCCTACTTAGGACAAGGGAGCACAGATACGCAGTATTTT. Translating it yields CASSPYLGQGSTDTQYF.

This clonotype turned up a few times. The chain couples TRBV7-9 to TRBJ2-7; D is uncertain. The germline V gene encodes CDR1 SEHNR and CDR2 FQNEAQ (reference sequence). Trimming removed 1 base at V and 1 base at J, with 8 bases between. CDR3 length equals 14 residues. The CDR3 here is CASSLEQPSYEQYF. The CDR3 DNA reads as TGTGCCAGCAGCTTAGAACAGCCGTCCTACGAGCAGTACTTC.

The rearrangement links TRBV12-3 or TRBV12-4 to TRBJ2-3; D not certain. This CDR3 has 16 amino acids. V was shortened by 3 bases and J by 2 bases, with 15 bases between the two germline ends. CDR3 protein: CASSFGPRMYTDTQYF. In DNA form, the CDR3 reads TGTGCCAGCAGTTTCGGGCCAAGGATGTACACAGATACGCAGTATTTT.

The genes are TRBV4-2 and TRBJ2-1; a weak D match, TRBD2 (5 bases). V was pared by 0 bases and J by 5 bases, with 8 bases between. The CDR3 spans 14 residues. Per germline, CDR1 LGHNA and CDR2 YNFKEQ. DNA for the CDR3: TGTGCCAGCAGCCAAGATGGGGAGCACAATGAGCAGTTCTTC. Protein product: CASSQDGEHNEQFF.